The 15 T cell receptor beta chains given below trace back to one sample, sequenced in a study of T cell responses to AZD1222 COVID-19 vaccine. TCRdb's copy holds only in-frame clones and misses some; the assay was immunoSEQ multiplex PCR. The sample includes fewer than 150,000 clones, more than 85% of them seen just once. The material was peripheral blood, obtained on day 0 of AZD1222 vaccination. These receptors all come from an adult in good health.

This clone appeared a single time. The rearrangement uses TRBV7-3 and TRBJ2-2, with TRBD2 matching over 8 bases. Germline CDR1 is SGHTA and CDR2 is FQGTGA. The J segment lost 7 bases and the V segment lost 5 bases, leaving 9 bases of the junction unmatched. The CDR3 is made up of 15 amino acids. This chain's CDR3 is CASSPFTSGSGELFF. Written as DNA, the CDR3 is TGTGCCAGCAGCCCTTTTACTAGCGGAAGCGGGGAGCTGTTTTTT.

DNA for the CDR3: TGTGCCAGCAGTTTGGGGTTTAGCTCCTACGAGCAGTACTTC. Translated, it gives CASSLGFSSYEQYF. V and J are TRBV27 and TRBJ2-7; D unresolved. Germline V CDR1 and CDR2: MNHEY, SMNVEV (reference sequence). Trimming removed 3 bases from V and 0 bases from J, with 9 bases in between. The CDR3 loop spans 14 amino acids.

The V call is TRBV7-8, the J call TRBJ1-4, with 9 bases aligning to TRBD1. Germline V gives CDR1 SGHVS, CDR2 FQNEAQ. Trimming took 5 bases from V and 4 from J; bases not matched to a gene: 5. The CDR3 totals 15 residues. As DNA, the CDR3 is TGTGCCAGCAGCCGAGTGGGACAGGGTAATGAAAAACTGTTTTTT. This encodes CASSRVGQGNEKLFF.

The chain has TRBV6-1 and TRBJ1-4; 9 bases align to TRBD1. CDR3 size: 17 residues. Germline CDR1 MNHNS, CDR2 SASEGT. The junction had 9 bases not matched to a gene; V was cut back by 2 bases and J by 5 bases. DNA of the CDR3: TGTGCCAGCAGTGAACTTCGTGACAGGGGGTGGAATGAAAAACTGTTTTTT. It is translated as CASSELRDRGWNEKLFF.

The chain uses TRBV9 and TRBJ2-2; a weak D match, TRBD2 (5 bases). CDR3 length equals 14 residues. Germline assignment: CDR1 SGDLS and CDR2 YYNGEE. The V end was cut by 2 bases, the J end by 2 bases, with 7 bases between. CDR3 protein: CASSVLANTGELFF. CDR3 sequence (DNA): TGTGCCAGCAGCGTGCTAGCCAACACCGGGGAGCTGTTTTTT.

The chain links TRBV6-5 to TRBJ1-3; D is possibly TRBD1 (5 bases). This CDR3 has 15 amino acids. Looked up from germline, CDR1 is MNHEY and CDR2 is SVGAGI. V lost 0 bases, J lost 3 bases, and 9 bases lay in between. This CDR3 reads CASSYSRDVGNTIYF. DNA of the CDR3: TGTGCCAGCAGTTACTCCAGGGATGTTGGAAACACCATATATTTT.

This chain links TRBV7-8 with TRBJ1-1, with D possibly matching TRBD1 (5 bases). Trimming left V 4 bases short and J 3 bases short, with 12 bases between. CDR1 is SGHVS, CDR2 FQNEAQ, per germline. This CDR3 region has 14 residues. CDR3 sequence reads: CASSSVRGYTEAFF. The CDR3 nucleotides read TGTGCCAGCAGCTCAGTCCGGGGGTACACTGAAGCTTTCTTT.

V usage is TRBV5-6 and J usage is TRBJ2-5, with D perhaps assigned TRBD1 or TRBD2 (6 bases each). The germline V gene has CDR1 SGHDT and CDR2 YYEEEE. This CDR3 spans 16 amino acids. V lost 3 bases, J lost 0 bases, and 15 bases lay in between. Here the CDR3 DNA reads TGTGCCAGCAGCTCCTTTCGAGGGGGGTACCAAGAGACCCAGTACTTC. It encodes CASSSFRGGYQETQYF.

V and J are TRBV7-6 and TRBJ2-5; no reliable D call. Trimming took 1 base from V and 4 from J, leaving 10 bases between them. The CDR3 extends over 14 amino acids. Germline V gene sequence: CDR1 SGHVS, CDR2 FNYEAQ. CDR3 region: CASSLEALGETQYF. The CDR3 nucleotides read TGTGCCAGCAGCTTAGAGGCCTTGGGAGAGACCCAGTACTTC.

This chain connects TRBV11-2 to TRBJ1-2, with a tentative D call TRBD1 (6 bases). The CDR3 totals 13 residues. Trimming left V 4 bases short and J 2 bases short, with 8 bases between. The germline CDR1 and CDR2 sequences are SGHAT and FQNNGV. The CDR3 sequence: CASSSGQNYGYTF. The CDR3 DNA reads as TGTGCCAGCAGCTCAGGACAGAACTATGGCTACACCTTC.

The CDR3 sequence is CASSLGSGGATDTQYF. CDR3 sequence (DNA): TGTGCCAGCAGCTTGGGCAGCGGGGGGGCGACAGATACGCAGTATTTT. The rearrangement links TRBV5-8 to TRBJ2-3; 10 bases match TRBD2. CDR1 is SGHTS and CDR2 is YDEGEE in the germline V gene. The V segment lost 0 bases and the J segment 3 bases; nucleotides outside the gene matches: 4. CDR3 length equals 16 residues.

CDR3 in DNA: TGTGCCAGTAGTATAGATAGGTGGCAGCACGAGCAGTACTTC. It encodes CASSIDRWQHEQYF. The rearrangement uses TRBV19 and TRBJ2-7, with D uncertain. This CDR3 contains 14 residues. Germline V lookup: CDR1 LNHDA, CDR2 SQIVND (reference sequence). V was shortened by 0 bases and J by 5 bases, with 11 bases between the two germline ends.

CDR3: CASSFLGRTGANYGYTF. The CDR3 DNA sequence: TGTGCCAGCAGCTTCTTGGGAAGGACAGGGGCTAACTATGGCTACACCTTC. The chain links TRBV7-9 to TRBJ1-2; 9 bases fit TRBD1. V gave up 3 bases and J gave up 0 bases; unmatched junction bases: 8. The CDR3 extends over 17 amino acids. Germline lookup yields CDR1 SEHNR and CDR2 FQNEAQ (reference sequence).

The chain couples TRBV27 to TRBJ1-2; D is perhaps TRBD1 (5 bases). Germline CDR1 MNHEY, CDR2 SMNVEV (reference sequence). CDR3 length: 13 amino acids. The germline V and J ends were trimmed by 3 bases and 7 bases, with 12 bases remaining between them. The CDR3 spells CASSFGLGGGYTF. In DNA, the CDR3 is TGTGCCAGCAGTTTCGGACTTGGGGGTGGCTACACCTTC.

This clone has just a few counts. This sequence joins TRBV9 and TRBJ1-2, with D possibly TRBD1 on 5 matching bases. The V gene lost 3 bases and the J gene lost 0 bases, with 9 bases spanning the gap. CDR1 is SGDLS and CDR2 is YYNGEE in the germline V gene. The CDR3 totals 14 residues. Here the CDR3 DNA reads TGTGCCAGCAGCGGGGCAGGGCCTAACTATGGCTACACCTTC. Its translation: CASSGAGPNYGYTF.